This is a list of T cell receptor beta chains from one sample in a study of blood T cell repertoires in COVID-19. The data were produced by immunoSEQ multiplex PCR, yet TCRdb's version contains in-frame clones alone and is incomplete. The table lists approximately 81,000 clones, 82% of them singletons. The sequencing sample was made of peripheral blood. These receptors came from a human donor in a cohort sampled during active COVID-19. Each CDR3 is given with its conserved first and last residue. Fields, in order: V gene, D gene, clone size, J gene, CDR3 DNA, CDR3 protein. A D gene is named only where the DNA matches it firmly. Part of the rows lack a size; the others show once, few, many or a class for expanded clones.

v_gene: TRBV5-1
d_gene: NA
abundance: NA
j_gene: TRBJ1-3
CDR3nt: TGCGCCAGCAGCCCGGCGGGTTCTGGAAACACCATATATTTT
CDR3aa: CASSPAGSGNTIYF

v_gene: TRBV5-1
d_gene: TRBD1
abundance: NA
j_gene: TRBJ2-7
CDR3nt: TGCGCCAGCAGCTATAGTGGTTACGGGACAGACTACGAGCAGTACTTC
CDR3aa: CASSYSGYGTDYEQYF

v_gene: TRBV7-9
d_gene: TRBD2
abundance: NA
j_gene: TRBJ2-5
CDR3nt: TGTGCCAGCAGCTCACAGAGTGGGAGGGGCTCCCAAGAGACCCAGTACTTC
CDR3aa: CASSSQSGRGSQETQYF

v_gene: TRBV7-9
d_gene: NA
abundance: NA
j_gene: TRBJ2-3
CDR3nt: TGTGCCAGCAGCTTAGGAGGGGCGGGGACAGATACGCAGTATTTT
CDR3aa: CASSLGGAGTDTQYF

v_gene: TRBV19
d_gene: NA
abundance: NA
j_gene: TRBJ1-2
CDR3nt: TGTGCCAGTAGTAACAGGGATTATGGCTACACCTTC
CDR3aa: CASSNRDYGYTF

v_gene: TRBV23-1
d_gene: TRBD1
abundance: NA
j_gene: TRBJ2-7
CDR3nt: TGCGCCAGCGAAGGGGGGGGGACAGGGCTGGAAGAGCAGTACTTC
CDR3aa: CASEGGGTGLEEQYF

v_gene: TRBV6-2/TRBV6-3
d_gene: NA
abundance: NA
j_gene: TRBJ1-1
CDR3nt: TGTGCCAGCAGTCCAGACAGCGCCGGTTACACTGAAGCTTTCTTT
CDR3aa: CASSPDSAGYTEAFF

v_gene: TRBV5-8
d_gene: NA
abundance: NA
j_gene: TRBJ2-5
CDR3nt: TGTGCCAGCAGCTTAAGACAGAATGGCCAAGAGACCCAGTACTTC
CDR3aa: CASSLRQNGQETQYF

v_gene: TRBV7-6
d_gene: NA
abundance: once
j_gene: TRBJ2-6
CDR3nt: TGTGCCAGCAGCCCCCGGACAAACTCTGGGGCCAACGTCCTGACTTTC
CDR3aa: CASSPRTNSGANVLTF

v_gene: TRBV5-1
d_gene: TRBD1
abundance: NA
j_gene: TRBJ1-1
CDR3nt: TGCGCCAGCAGCCTACAGGGGGCTCTCGCTGAAGCTTTCTTT
CDR3aa: CASSLQGALAEAFF

v_gene: TRBV9
d_gene: NA
abundance: few
j_gene: TRBJ2-2
CDR3nt: TGTGCCAGCAGAGACGGGGTTGCCGGGGAGCTGTTTTTT
CDR3aa: CASRDGVAGELFF

v_gene: TRBV5-1
d_gene: NA
abundance: NA
j_gene: TRBJ1-3
CDR3nt: TGCGCCAGCAGCTTGGAATGGGGACACAGAAACACCATATATTTT
CDR3aa: CASSLEWGHRNTIYF

v_gene: TRBV5-6
d_gene: TRBD1
abundance: few
j_gene: TRBJ2-7
CDR3nt: TGTGCCAGCAGCCCCCTCCCCGGGACAGGGGTGGGTGAGCAGTACTTC
CDR3aa: CASSPLPGTGVGEQYF

v_gene: TRBV23-1
d_gene: NA
abundance: NA
j_gene: TRBJ1-2
CDR3nt: TGCGCCAGCAGTCAAGCCCCTCACAGGGATACTTTGGGTGGCTATGGCTACACCTTC
CDR3aa: CASSQAPHRDTLGGYGYTF

v_gene: TRBV5-1
d_gene: TRBD1
abundance: NA
j_gene: TRBJ2-7
CDR3nt: TGCGCCAGCAGCCCCTCCGGACAGGCCGCTACAGGCTACTTC
CDR3aa: CASSPSGQAATGYF

v_gene: TRBV10-3
d_gene: NA
abundance: NA
j_gene: TRBJ1-1
CDR3nt: TGTGCCATCAGTTATTCACACCAGAACACTGAAGCTTTCTTT
CDR3aa: CAISYSHQNTEAFF

v_gene: TRBV7-9
d_gene: TRBD2
abundance: NA
j_gene: TRBJ2-7
CDR3nt: TGTGCCAGCAGCCGGGGACTAGCGGGGAACAACGAGCAGTACTTC
CDR3aa: CASSRGLAGNNEQYF

v_gene: TRBV7-9
d_gene: NA
abundance: NA
j_gene: TRBJ2-1
CDR3nt: TGTGCCAGCAGCTTAAAACTACTCAATGAGCAGTTCTTC
CDR3aa: CASSLKLLNEQFF

v_gene: TRBV6-2/TRBV6-3
d_gene: NA
abundance: NA
j_gene: TRBJ1-2
CDR3nt: TGTGCCAGCAGTCCGACTGAGAACTATGGCTACACCTTC
CDR3aa: CASSPTENYGYTF

v_gene: TRBV14
d_gene: TRBD1
abundance: once
j_gene: TRBJ2-7
CDR3nt: TGTGCCAGCAGCCAAGATCGTGAGCCGGGACAGGGGAGAACAGTGATCTCCTACGAGCAGTACTTC
CDR3aa: CASSQDREPGQGRTVISYEQYF

v_gene: TRBV3-1/TRBV3-2
d_gene: NA
abundance: NA
j_gene: TRBJ2-2
CDR3nt: TGTGCCAGCAGGGACAGCTCGAACACCGGGGAGCTGTTTTTT
CDR3aa: CASRDSSNTGELFF

v_gene: TRBV7-8
d_gene: NA
abundance: NA
j_gene: TRBJ1-3
CDR3nt: TGTGCCAGCAGCTTAGCGCGTGTTGGAAACACCATATATTTT
CDR3aa: CASSLARVGNTIYF

v_gene: TRBV9
d_gene: TRBD1
abundance: NA
j_gene: TRBJ2-7
CDR3nt: TGTGCCAGCAGCGGGGGACAGGGGGCTCGGAACGAGCAGTACTTC
CDR3aa: CASSGGQGARNEQYF

v_gene: TRBV30
d_gene: NA
abundance: NA
j_gene: TRBJ2-7
CDR3nt: TGTGCCTGTTTGATCCAAGCTTACGAGCAGTACTTC
CDR3aa: CACLIQAYEQYF

v_gene: TRBV28
d_gene: NA
abundance: NA
j_gene: TRBJ1-3
CDR3nt: TGTGCCAGCAACCCCTCCCGGGGAAACACCATATATTTT
CDR3aa: CASNPSRGNTIYF

v_gene: TRBV6-5
d_gene: NA
abundance: NA
j_gene: TRBJ2-7
CDR3nt: TGTGCCAGCAGTTACGCGGTGGGAGGTATCTACGAGCAGTACTTC
CDR3aa: CASSYAVGGIYEQYF

v_gene: TRBV21-1
d_gene: NA
abundance: NA
j_gene: TRBJ1-3
CDR3nt: TGTGCCAGCAGCAACTTATACACCATATATTTT
CDR3aa: CASSNLYTIYF

v_gene: TRBV30
d_gene: NA
abundance: NA
j_gene: TRBJ2-1
CDR3nt: TGTGCCTGGAGTACCATGGGGCTTTACAATGAGCAGTTCTTC
CDR3aa: CAWSTMGLYNEQFF

v_gene: TRBV5-6
d_gene: NA
abundance: NA
j_gene: TRBJ2-7
CDR3nt: TGTGCCAGCAGCCCAAAGGACAGAGACCACTACGAGCAGTACTTC
CDR3aa: CASSPKDRDHYEQYF

v_gene: TRBV6-5
d_gene: NA
abundance: NA
j_gene: TRBJ1-1
CDR3nt: TGTGCCAGCAGTTACGAATCAGTCACTGAAGCTTTCTTT
CDR3aa: CASSYESVTEAFF

v_gene: TRBV6-5
d_gene: NA
abundance: NA
j_gene: TRBJ1-3
CDR3nt: TGTGCCAGCAGTCGGGACTCCTACACCATATATTTT
CDR3aa: CASSRDSYTIYF

v_gene: TRBV3-1/TRBV3-2
d_gene: TRBD2
abundance: NA
j_gene: TRBJ2-7
CDR3nt: TGTGCCAGCAGCCAGACTAGCGGGGGGGTTTACGAGCAGTACTTC
CDR3aa: CASSQTSGGVYEQYF

v_gene: TRBV9
d_gene: TRBD2
abundance: NA
j_gene: TRBJ2-7
CDR3nt: TGTGCCAGCAGCGTTAATGCGGGGGTCCCCTACGAGCAGTACTTC
CDR3aa: CASSVNAGVPYEQYF

v_gene: TRBV5-1
d_gene: TRBD2
abundance: NA
j_gene: TRBJ2-3
CDR3nt: TGCGCCAGCAGCCCAAGGGGGACTAGCCTTGGGGGAGATACGCAGTATTTT
CDR3aa: CASSPRGTSLGGDTQYF

v_gene: TRBV6-2/TRBV6-3
d_gene: TRBD2
abundance: NA
j_gene: TRBJ2-3
CDR3nt: TGTGCCAGCAGTTACCCCCTAGCGGGGGCACGAGATACGCAGTATTTT
CDR3aa: CASSYPLAGARDTQYF

v_gene: TRBV6-6
d_gene: NA
abundance: NA
j_gene: TRBJ2-2
CDR3nt: TGTGCCACCGACCCCCCGGGGTCCGGGGAGCTGTTTTTT
CDR3aa: CATDPPGSGELFF

v_gene: TRBV3-1/TRBV3-2
d_gene: NA
abundance: NA
j_gene: TRBJ2-6
CDR3nt: TGTGCCAGCAGCCAAACCCCGGGCGGGACAGTTTACTCTGGGGCCAACGTCCTGACTTTC
CDR3aa: CASSQTPGGTVYSGANVLTF

v_gene: TRBV5-6
d_gene: NA
abundance: NA
j_gene: TRBJ2-5
CDR3nt: TGTGCCAGCAGGTCCGGGTTCACCCACATCCGTGAGACCCAGTACTTC
CDR3aa: CASRSGFTHIRETQYF

v_gene: TRBV7-9
d_gene: TRBD1
abundance: NA
j_gene: TRBJ1-2
CDR3nt: TGTGCCAGCAGCTTAGCCGGGGACAGGGATAATGGCTACACCTTC
CDR3aa: CASSLAGDRDNGYTF